The 17 T cell receptor beta chains given below trace back to one sample, sequenced in a study of blood T cell repertoires in COVID-19. Using immunoSEQ multiplex PCR, the repertoire was profiled, and TCRdb retains in-frame clones only, with some absent. The sample contains 150,000 to 200,000 clones, approximately 86% of which appear only once. Sequenced sample: peripheral blood. The receptors come from a man between 18 and 35 years old with acute or convalescent COVID-19.

The chain is built from TRBV19 and TRBJ1-3; no firm D call. The CDR3 is made up of 16 amino acids. The V end was cut by 6 bases, the J end by 4 bases, with 19 bases between. CDR1 and CDR2 (germline): LNHDA, SQIVND (reference sequence). The CDR3 nucleotides read TGTGCCAGTAGCGCCGGAGGGCCGGGTTCGGGAAACACCATATATTTT. Its translation: CASSAGGPGSGNTIYF.

This rearrangement joins TRBV27 to TRBJ2-2, with 15 bases matching TRBD2. With V trimmed by 9 bases and J by 0 bases, 11 bases remained unmatched. CDR1 is MNHEY and CDR2 is SMNVEV in the germline V gene (reference sequence). This CDR3 is built from 19 residues. CDR3 sequence reads: CASRGLAGGETTNTGELFF. The CDR3 DNA follows: TGTGCCAGTCGTGGACTAGCGGGGGGGGAAACCACGAACACCGGGGAGCTGTTTTTT.

This chain uses TRBV30 with TRBJ2-2; 8 nucleotides agree with TRBD1. The J segment lost 0 bases and the V segment lost 4 bases, leaving 4 bases of the junction unmatched. The CDR3 has 15 residues. Germline CDR1 GTSNPN, CDR2 SVGIG (reference sequence). CDR3 residues: CAWTPGQANTGELFF. As DNA, the CDR3 is TGTGCCTGGACCCCGGGACAGGCGAACACCGGGGAGCTGTTTTTT.

This chain uses TRBV4-1 with TRBJ2-5; 13 nucleotides agree with TRBD2. The V segment lost 4 bases and the J segment 3 bases; nucleotides outside the gene matches: 2. The CDR3 extends over 15 amino acids. Germline V gene sequence: CDR1 MGHRA, CDR2 YSYEKL. CDR3: CASSRGTSGEETQYF. DNA for the CDR3: TGCGCCAGCAGCCGAGGGACTAGCGGGGAAGAGACCCAGTACTTC.

The gene calls are TRBV10-3 and TRBJ2-5, with 8 bases that match TRBD2. The CDR3 has 13 amino acids. Germline loops: CDR1 ENHRY, CDR2 SYGVKD. Unmatched junction bases numbered 2, after V lost 3 bases and J lost 5 bases. The CDR3 here is CAISETSGETQYF. In DNA, the CDR3 is TGTGCCATCAGTGAAACTAGCGGTGAGACCCAGTACTTC.

The rearrangement joins TRBV12-5 to TRBJ1-4, with D hard to call. Trimming stripped 3 bases from V and 7 bases from J, with 12 bases between. Looked up from germline, CDR1 is LGHNT and CDR2 is FRNRAP. The CDR3 totals 14 residues. CDR3 bases: TGTGCTAGTGGTTTAGGACCGGGAGGTGAAAAACTGTTTTTT. This codes for CASGLGPGGEKLFF.

This clone was recorded only once. The chain has TRBV10-2 and TRBJ2-3, with 8 bases fitting TRBD1. This CDR3 has 13 amino acids. Trimming took 8 bases from V and 4 from J; bases not matched to a gene: 5. Germline V gene sequence: CDR1 WSHSY, CDR2 SAAADI. CDR3 protein: CASAQGAADTQYF. The CDR3 bases are TGCGCCAGCGCGCAGGGGGCTGCAGATACGCAGTATTTT.

The rearrangement joins TRBV9 to TRBJ1-1; D gene ambiguous. Trimming removed 0 bases at V and 2 bases at J, with 11 bases between. Germline V gene data show CDR1 as SGDLS and CDR2 as YYNGEE. The CDR3 is 15 amino acids. The CDR3 is CASSVVTPRNTEAFF. DNA of the CDR3: TGTGCCAGCAGCGTAGTAACACCCCGTAACACTGAAGCTTTCTTT.

The chain is built from TRBV5-8 and TRBJ2-3; TRBD1 aligns across 7 bases. In germline, CDR1 is SGHTS, CDR2 YDEGEE. This CDR3 comprises 17 residues. J lost 3 bases, V lost 3 bases, and 13 bases had no gene match. CDR3 coding DNA: TGTGCCAGCAGCTCGACCCGGACAGGTCGAGGGACAGATACGCAGTATTTT. This sequence encodes CASSSTRTGRGTDTQYF.

The V and J genes are TRBV2 and TRBJ2-1, with 10 bases lining up with TRBD1. The ends lost 9 bases at V and 7 bases at J; junction bases unmatched: 12. The CDR3 runs 15 residues. Germline CDR1 SNHLY, CDR2 FYNNEI. The CDR3 DNA is TGTGCCAGGGATGACCGGGACAGGGGTTTGAATGAGCAGTTCTTC. This sequence encodes CARDDRDRGLNEQFF. The full variable domain, completed using reference TRBV2 and TRBJ2-1, is EPEVTQTPSHQVTQMGQEVILRCVPISNHLYFYWYRQILGQKVEFLVSFYNNEISEKSEIFDDQFSVERPDGSNFTLKIRSTKLEDSAMYFCARDDRDRGLNEQFFGPGTRLTVL.

The gene calls are TRBV19 and TRBJ1-5, with 7 bases matching TRBD1. This CDR3 has 15 residues. Germline values: CDR1 LNHDA, CDR2 SQIVND (reference sequence). Trimming removed 4 bases from V and 3 bases from J; junction bases left unmatched: 6. The CDR3 region has the DNA TGTGCCAGTAGTACGTACAGGGGAATCAATCAGCCCCAGCATTTT. This sequence encodes CASSTYRGINQPQHF.

The chain joins TRBV6-5 to TRBJ2-7; D perhaps matches TRBD1 (6 bases). The CDR3 runs to 13 residues. The germline V gene encodes CDR1 MNHEY and CDR2 SVGAGI. Trimming shortened V by 2 bases and J by 6 bases, and 11 bases separated the two germline ends. The CDR3 DNA is TGTGCCAGCAGTTACGAGAGGGGGTCCGAGCAGTACTTC. Translation: CASSYERGSEQYF.

This chain joins TRBV6-5 and TRBJ1-2, with 7 bases identical to TRBD1. V shed 6 bases and J 5 bases; nucleotides not matched to a gene: 6. The CDR3 loop spans 13 amino acids. Germline CDR1 reads MNHEY; CDR2 reads SVGAGI. This chain's CDR3 is CASRGQLKYGYTF. The CDR3 DNA is TGTGCCAGCAGGGGACAGCTTAAATATGGCTACACCTTC.

The V call is TRBV7-6, the J call TRBJ1-4, with 10 bases matching TRBD1. CDR1 and CDR2 (germline): SGHVS, FNYEAQ. V trimming: 5 bases; J trimming: 7 bases; junction bases outside the gene matches: 4. The CDR3 consists of 14 residues. In DNA form, the CDR3 reads TGTGCCAGCAGCCCTGGGACAGGGGCTGAAAAACTGTTTTTT. Amino acids: CASSPGTGAEKLFF.

V gene TRBV30 combines with J gene TRBJ2-2; TRBD2 matches 10 bases. Germline values: CDR1 GTSNPN, CDR2 SVGIG (reference sequence). J lost 8 bases, V lost 3 bases, and 15 bases had no gene match. This CDR3 comprises 17 residues. The CDR3 nucleotides are TGTGCCTGGAGAACAGCGGGACTAGCGTTGCTATCTGGGGAGCTGTTTTTT. It codes for CAWRTAGLALLSGELFF.

V is TRBV11-2 and J is TRBJ2-2; tentative D call: TRBD2 (5 bases). CDR1 is SGHAT, CDR2 FQNNGV, per germline. The CDR3 runs to 16 residues. V was clipped by 5 bases and J by 4 bases, with 17 bases between them. The CDR3 bases are TGTGCCAGCAGCCCAGTTCCGCTAGCTGCCACCGGGGAGCTGTTTTTT. It yields the protein CASSPVPLAATGELFF. Full variable domain (missing parts from reference TRBV11-2 and TRBJ2-2): EAGVAQSPRYKIIEKRQSVAFWCNPISGHATLYWYQQILGQGPKLLIQFQNNGVVDDSQLPKDRFSAERLKGVDSTLKIQPAKLEDSAVYLCASSPVPLAATGELFFGEGSRLTVL.

The chain employs TRBV25-1 and TRBJ1-3; no clear D. V dropped 3 bases and J dropped 7 bases, with 10 bases sitting between them. The CDR3 loop spans 13 amino acids. CDR1 is MGHDK and CDR2 is SYGVNS in the germline V gene. CDR3 nucleotides: TGTGCCAGCAGTGACTTGGGGAGGAACACCATATATTTT. The encoded protein is CASSDLGRNTIYF.